Listed below are T cell receptor beta chains from one sample, sequenced in a study of T cell changes during pregnancy in multiple sclerosis. Generated by immunoSEQ multiplex PCR, the TCRdb table keeps only in-frame clones and is missing some. The profile shows some 130,000 clones, 96% of them singletons. Sequencing was performed on peripheral blood, taken after pregnancy. Receptor source: a female donor with multiple sclerosis, enrolled in a pregnancy study. The CDR3 runs from the conserved cysteine through the conserved F or W. Fields, in order: J gene, clone size, D gene, V gene, CDR3 DNA, CDR3 protein. The D gene is left open where the match is weak. Some rows have no size entry. The others give once, few or many, or a class for an expanded clone.

J: TRBJ2-7; size: -; D: TRBD1; V: TRBV29-1; DNA: TGCAGCGCCGCGACAGGGCGCGGATACGAGCAGTACTTC; CDR3: CSAATGRGYEQYF
J: TRBJ2-7; size: -; D: -; V: TRBV5-1; DNA: TGCGCCAGCAGAACAGGTTACGAGCAGTACTTC; CDR3: CASRTGYEQYF
J: TRBJ2-2; size: -; D: -; V: TRBV7-9; DNA: TGTGCCAGCAGCTCCAACAGGGAAGGCACCGGGGAGCTGTTTTTT; CDR3: CASSSNREGTGELFF
J: TRBJ1-1; size: -; D: -; V: TRBV5-8; DNA: TGTGCCAGCAGCTTGGGGACAGCCCACACTGAAGCTTTCTTT; CDR3: CASSLGTAHTEAFF
J: TRBJ1-2; size: -; D: -; V: TRBV6-6; DNA: TGTGCCAGCAGTTTAACCCGCCAGGATGGCTACACCTTC; CDR3: CASSLTRQDGYTF
J: TRBJ1-3; size: -; D: TRBD1; V: TRBV7-8; DNA: TGTGCCAGCAGCTTAGACCTTCCCTCAGGGGGCTCTGGAAACACCATATATTTT; CDR3: CASSLDLPSGGSGNTIYF
J: TRBJ2-7; size: once; D: -; V: TRBV30; DNA: TGTGCCTGGAGTGTCCGGTACGAGCAGTACTTC; CDR3: CAWSVRYEQYF
J: TRBJ1-1; size: few; D: -; V: TRBV6-5; DNA: TGTGCCAGCAGAATCGTTCGGTTTTCGGACACTGAAGCTTTCTTT; CDR3: CASRIVRFSDTEAFF
J: TRBJ2-3; size: -; D: -; V: TRBV27; DNA: TGTGCCAGCAGAATACCATCTATCAGGGATATAGTAGATACGCAGTATTTT; CDR3: CASRIPSIRDIVDTQYF
J: TRBJ2-1; size: -; D: TRBD1; V: TRBV18; DNA: TGTGCCAGCTCACCGCAGACAGGGATTGGGTACAATGAGCAGTTCTTC; CDR3: CASSPQTGIGYNEQFF
J: TRBJ2-5; size: -; D: TRBD1; V: TRBV11-2; DNA: TGTGCCAGCAGACGGACAGGACGGGAGACCCAGTACTTC; CDR3: CASRRTGRETQYF
J: TRBJ2-1; size: -; D: -; V: TRBV4-1; DNA: TGCGCCAGCAATAGCGGTAACTACAATGAGCAGTTCTTC; CDR3: CASNSGNYNEQFF
J: TRBJ1-2; size: -; D: -; V: TRBV29-1; DNA: TGCAGCGTCAGCCCGGGGATCGGGGGGGCCTATGGCTACACCTTC; CDR3: CSVSPGIGGAYGYTF
J: TRBJ2-7; size: -; D: -; V: TRBV6-1; DNA: TGTGCCAGCTCCGCAGTCTCCTACGAGCAGTACTTC; CDR3: CASSAVSYEQYF
J: TRBJ2-7; size: -; D: TRBD2; V: TRBV27; DNA: TGTGCCAGCAGCAGACTAGCGGGAACCTACGAGCAGTACTTC; CDR3: CASSRLAGTYEQYF
J: TRBJ1-1; size: -; D: TRBD1; V: TRBV28; DNA: TGTGCCAGCAGTTTCAGGGGGCTCGTTGAAGCTTTCTTT; CDR3: CASSFRGLVEAFF
J: TRBJ1-2; size: -; D: -; V: TRBV10-2; DNA: TGCGCCAGCAGGGACACAAACTATGGCTACACCTTC; CDR3: CASRDTNYGYTF
J: TRBJ1-2; size: -; D: -; V: TRBV6-5; DNA: TGTGCCAGCAGTTACCACACAGGGCGGGTCTATGGCTACACCTTC; CDR3: CASSYHTGRVYGYTF
J: TRBJ2-5; size: -; D: TRBD1; V: TRBV5-1; DNA: TGCGCCAGCAGGTACGGCGCTGGGGGAGGACAGGGGGCAACGGGAGAGACCCAGTACTTC; CDR3: CASRYGAGGGQGATGETQYF
J: TRBJ2-7; size: -; D: -; V: TRBV5-4; DNA: TGTGCCAGCAGCCCCGTCGGGGCCTACGAGCAGTACTTC; CDR3: CASSPVGAYEQYF
J: TRBJ2-2; size: -; D: TRBD2; V: TRBV19; DNA: TGTGCCAGTAGTACCCTAGCGGGAGGGCCTATCACCGGGGAGCTGTTTTTT; CDR3: CASSTLAGGPITGELFF
J: TRBJ1-3; size: -; D: -; V: TRBV11-2; DNA: TGTGCCAGCAGCTTAGCCCAGGGAATAACCATATATTTT; CDR3: CASSLAQGITIYF
J: TRBJ2-7; size: -; D: -; V: TRBV4-1; DNA: TGCGCCAGCAGCCAAGATGAGGGTCCCTCCTACGAGCAGTACTTC; CDR3: CASSQDEGPSYEQYF
J: TRBJ2-6; size: -; D: TRBD1; V: TRBV18; DNA: TGTGCCAGCTCACCCGGACAGGGGGCCGGAGGGGCCAACGTCCTGACTTTC; CDR3: CASSPGQGAGGANVLTF